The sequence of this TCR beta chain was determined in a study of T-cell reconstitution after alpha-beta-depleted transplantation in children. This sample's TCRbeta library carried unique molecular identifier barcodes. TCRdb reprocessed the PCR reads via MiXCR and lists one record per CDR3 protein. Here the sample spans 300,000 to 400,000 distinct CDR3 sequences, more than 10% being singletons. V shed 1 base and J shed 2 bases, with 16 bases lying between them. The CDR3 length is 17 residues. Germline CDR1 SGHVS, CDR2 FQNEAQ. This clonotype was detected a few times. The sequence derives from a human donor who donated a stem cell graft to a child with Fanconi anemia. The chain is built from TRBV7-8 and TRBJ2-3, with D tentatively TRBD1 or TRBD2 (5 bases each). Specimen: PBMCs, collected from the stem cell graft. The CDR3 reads CASSLESRGTYTDTQYF. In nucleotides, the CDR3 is TGTGCCAGCAGCTTAGAATCCCGGGGCACCTACACAGATACGCAGTATTTT.